The present entry profiles one T cell receptor beta chain with its context. These data belong to a study of cytomegalovirus exposure and HLA in healthy donors. Study in general: Assignment to the Caucasian-associated ancestry cluster applied to approximately 80% of the 300 to 500 genotyped donors.

The CDR3 consists of 14 residues. The germline CDR1 and CDR2 sequences are SGHTS and YDEGEE. The junction had 9 bases not matched to a gene; V was cut back by 4 bases and J by 8 bases. Primers for the PCR totalled 60 Vbeta and 13 Jbeta. Assay: immunoSEQ multiplex PCR; the TCRdb copy retains only in-frame clones and omits some. The sample contains roughly 120,000 clones, around 80% of which appear only once. The TCR comes from a man in his fifties in good health and CMV-seronegative. The V and J genes are TRBV5-8 and TRBJ1-2; 9 positions match TRBD1. The sample comprised PBMCs. Written as DNA, the CDR3 is TGTGCCAGCAGCCTGGGACAGGGACCCTACGGCTACACCTTC. As protein: CASSLGQGPYGYTF.